This T cell receptor beta chain derives from a study of blood T cell repertoires in COVID-19. CDR1 is MDHEN, CDR2 SYDVKM, per germline. V dropped 3 bases and J dropped 4 bases, with 22 bases sitting between them. The CDR3 totals 17 residues. Profiled with immunoSEQ multiplex PCR; TCRdb holds only in-frame clones, not every one. The sample carries over 40,000 clones, roughly four fifths recorded once. This TCR came from a man in his 60s with active COVID-19. The genes are TRBV28 and TRBJ2-7; perhaps TRBD1 as D (5 bases). The sequenced sample consisted of peripheral blood. The CDR3 coding sequence is TGTGCCAGCAGTTTCACATCGGACACACCGACAAGATACGAGCAGTACTTC. It encodes CASSFTSDTPTRYEQYF.